This T cell receptor beta chain emerged from a study of blood T cell repertoires in COVID-19. At the level of the study: From T cells, B-cell-depleted T cells, or PBMCs came the material, which was cDNA or gDNA.

This clone was observed a handful of times. This CDR3 region has 14 residues. The germline V gene encodes CDR1 PRHDT and CDR2 FYEKMQ (reference sequence). Deletions cut 4 bases from V and 3 bases from J, with 12 bases between. A Seattle source enrolled patients during active infection and followed them longitudinally. Authors' analysis steps: Amplification of reference gene primers provided the estimated nucleated cell counts. Assay used: immunoSEQ multiplex PCR; TCRdb lists only in-frame clones, some missing. V, J and clone size were drawn from that table, and D and trimming were deduced from the DNA. The sample carries 200,000 to 250,000 clones, about 88% recorded once.

The specimen was peripheral blood. The receptor comes from a woman between 50 and 59 years old with COVID-19, enrolled during active disease. This rearrangement joins TRBV13 to TRBJ2-5; maybe TRBD1 (5 bases). The CDR3 region is CASSSRAGKETQYF. The CDR3 DNA reads TGTGCCAGCAGCTCCCGGGCAGGGAAAGAGACCCAGTACTTC.